This T cell receptor beta chain was documented in a study of technical replicates of blood from a handful of donors listed by TCRdb under 2017. CDR1 and CDR2 are drawn from the germline V gene: SGHVS, FQNEAQ. Its CDR3 holds 14 amino acids, cysteine through phenylalanine. Only CDR3 DNA is held: 42 bases, read in frame from base 1. V drops 2 bases and J drops 2 bases, leaving 10 bases in between. Library creation used the immunoSEQ multiplex PCR assay. Held by TCRdb, this immuneACCESS table contains in-frame sequences only and omits some clones. Under half of the omission traces to an unresolved V gene where checked; the cause of the rest is unknown. The sample table lists roughly 66,000 clones, more than 75% of them with a count of one. The biggest ten clones account for 4.5% to 5.5% of the sample. Note on this clone: Its antigen specificity is not known. No much larger clone exists at a distance of one base, and base qualities are not known.

This receptor was identified in a human donor in good health. Some clones in this sample may be carry-over from other donors' samples. Source material: PBMCs. Recombination connected TRBV7-8 to TRBJ2-7, with the identity of the D gene unclear. This receptor carries the CDR3 CASSLYPVAYEQYF. The nucleotide sequence is given as TGTGCCAGCAGCTTATATCCCGTAGCCTACGAGCAGTACTTC. Where the CDR3 stops, the reference TRBV7-8 and TRBJ2-7 genes take over; the full variable domain is GAGVSQSPRYKVAKRGQDVALRCDPISGHVSLFWYQQALGQGPEFLTYFQNEAQLDKSGLPSDRFFAERPEGSVSTLKIQRTQQEDSAVYLCASSLYPVAYEQYFGPGTRLTVT.